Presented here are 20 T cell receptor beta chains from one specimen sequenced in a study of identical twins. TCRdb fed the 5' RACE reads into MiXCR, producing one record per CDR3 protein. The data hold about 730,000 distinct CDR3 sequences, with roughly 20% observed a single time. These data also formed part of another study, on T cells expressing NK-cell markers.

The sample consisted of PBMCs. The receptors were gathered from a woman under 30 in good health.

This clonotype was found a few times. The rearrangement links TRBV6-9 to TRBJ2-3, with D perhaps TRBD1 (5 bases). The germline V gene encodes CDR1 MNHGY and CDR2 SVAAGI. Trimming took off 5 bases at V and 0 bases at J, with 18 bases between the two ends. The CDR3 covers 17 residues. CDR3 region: CASSTTIQEPSTDTQYF. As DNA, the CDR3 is TGTGCCAGCAGTACCACGATACAGGAGCCTAGCACAGATACGCAGTATTTT.

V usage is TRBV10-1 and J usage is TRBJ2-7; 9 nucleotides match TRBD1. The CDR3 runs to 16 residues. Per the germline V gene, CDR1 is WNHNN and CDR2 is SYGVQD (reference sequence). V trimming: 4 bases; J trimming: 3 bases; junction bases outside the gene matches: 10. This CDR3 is CASSGYPGQGDYEQYF. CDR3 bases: TGCGCCAGCAGTGGGTACCCGGGACAGGGAGACTACGAGCAGTACTTC.

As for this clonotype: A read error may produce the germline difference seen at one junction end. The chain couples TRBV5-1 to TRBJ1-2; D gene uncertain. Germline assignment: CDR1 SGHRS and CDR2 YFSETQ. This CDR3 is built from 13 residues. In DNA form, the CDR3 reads TGCGCCAGCAGCGCGGACGGAATCTATAGCTACACCTTC. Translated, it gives CASSADGIYSYTF.

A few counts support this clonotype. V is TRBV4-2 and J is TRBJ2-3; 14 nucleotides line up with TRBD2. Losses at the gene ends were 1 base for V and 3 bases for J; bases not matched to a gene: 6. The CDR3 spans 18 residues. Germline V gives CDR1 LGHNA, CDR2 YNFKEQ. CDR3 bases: TGTGCCAGCAGCCAAGGACTAGCGGGGGGGCTGAGTACAGATACGCAGTATTTT. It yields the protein CASSQGLAGGLSTDTQYF.

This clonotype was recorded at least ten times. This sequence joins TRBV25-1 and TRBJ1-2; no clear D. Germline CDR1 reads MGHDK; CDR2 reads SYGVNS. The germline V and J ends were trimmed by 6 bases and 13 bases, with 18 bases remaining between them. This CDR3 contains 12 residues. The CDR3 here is CASSVAGPFFTF. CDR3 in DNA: TGTGCCAGCAGCGTCGCAGGCCCCTTTTTCACCTTC.

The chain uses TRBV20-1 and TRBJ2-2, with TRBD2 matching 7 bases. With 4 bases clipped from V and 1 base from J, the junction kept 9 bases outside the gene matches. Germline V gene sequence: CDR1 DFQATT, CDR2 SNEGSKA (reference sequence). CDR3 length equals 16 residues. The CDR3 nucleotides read TGCAGTGCTAAAAAACCCGGGACTATGAACACCGGGGAGCTGTTTTTT. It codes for CSAKKPGTMNTGELFF.

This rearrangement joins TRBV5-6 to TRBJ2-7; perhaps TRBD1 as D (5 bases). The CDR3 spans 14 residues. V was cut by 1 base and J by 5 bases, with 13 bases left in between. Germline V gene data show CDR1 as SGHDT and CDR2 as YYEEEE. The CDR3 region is CASSLSGFVHEQYF. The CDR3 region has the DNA TGTGCCAGCAGCTTGTCAGGGTTCGTCCACGAGCAGTACTTC. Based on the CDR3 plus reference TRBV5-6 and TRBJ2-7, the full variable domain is DAGVTQSPTHLIKTRGQQVTLRCSPKSGHDTVSWYQQALGQGPQFIFQYYEEEERQRGNFPDRFSGHQFPNYSSELNVNALLLGDSALYLCASSLSGFVHEQYFGPGTRLTVT.

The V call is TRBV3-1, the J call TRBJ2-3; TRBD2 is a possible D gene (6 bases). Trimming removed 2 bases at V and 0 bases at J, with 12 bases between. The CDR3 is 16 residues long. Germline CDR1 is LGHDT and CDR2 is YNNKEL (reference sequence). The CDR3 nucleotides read TGTGCCAGCAGCCAATACCTAGGAGGGAGCACAGATACGCAGTATTTT. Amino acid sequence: CASSQYLGGSTDTQYF.

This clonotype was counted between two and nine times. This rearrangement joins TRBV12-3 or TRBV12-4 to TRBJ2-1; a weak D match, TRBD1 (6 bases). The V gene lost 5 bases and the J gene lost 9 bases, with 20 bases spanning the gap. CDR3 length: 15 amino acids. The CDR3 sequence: CASSLHNSQGGEQFF. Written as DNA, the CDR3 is TGTGCCAGCAGTCTACACAACTCACAGGGCGGTGAGCAGTTCTTC.

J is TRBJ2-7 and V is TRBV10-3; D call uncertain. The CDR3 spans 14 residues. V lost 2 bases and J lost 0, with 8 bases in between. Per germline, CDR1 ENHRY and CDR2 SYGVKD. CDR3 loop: CAISETTLSYEQYF. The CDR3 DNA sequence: TGTGCCATCAGTGAGACCACCCTCTCCTACGAGCAGTACTTC.

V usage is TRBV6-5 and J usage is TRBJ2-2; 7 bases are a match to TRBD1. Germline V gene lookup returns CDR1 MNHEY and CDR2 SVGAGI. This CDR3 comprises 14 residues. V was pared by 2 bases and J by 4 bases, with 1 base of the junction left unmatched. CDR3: CASSYAGGTGELFF. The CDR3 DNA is TGTGCCAGCAGTTACGCAGGGGGCACCGGGGAGCTGTTTTTT.

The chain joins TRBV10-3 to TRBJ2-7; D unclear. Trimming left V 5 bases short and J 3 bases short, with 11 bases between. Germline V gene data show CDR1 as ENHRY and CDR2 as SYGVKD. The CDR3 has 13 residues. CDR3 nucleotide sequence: TGTGCCATCAGTATGGGCCAGGACTACGAGCAGTACTTC. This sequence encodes CAISMGQDYEQYF.

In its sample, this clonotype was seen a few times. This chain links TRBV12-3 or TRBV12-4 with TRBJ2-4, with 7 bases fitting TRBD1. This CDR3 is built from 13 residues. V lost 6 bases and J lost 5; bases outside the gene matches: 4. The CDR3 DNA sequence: TGTGCCAGCAGGTGGACAGGCGAAAACATTCAGTACTTC. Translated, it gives CASRWTGENIQYF.

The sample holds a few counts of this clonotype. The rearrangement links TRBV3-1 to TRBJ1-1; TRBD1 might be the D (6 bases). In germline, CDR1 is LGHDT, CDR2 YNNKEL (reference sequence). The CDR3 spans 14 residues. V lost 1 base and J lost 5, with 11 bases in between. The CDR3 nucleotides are TGTGCCAGCAGCCAAGGTCAGGGGAGGACTGAAGCTTTCTTT. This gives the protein CASSQGQGRTEAFF.

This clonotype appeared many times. CDR3 sequence reads: CSVDLAGAFSTDTQYF. The CDR3 coding sequence is TGCAGCGTTGATCTAGCGGGGGCGTTTAGCACAGATACGCAGTATTTT. The rearrangement joins TRBV29-1 to TRBJ2-3; 10 bases line up with TRBD2. The CDR3 has 16 amino acids. The trim removed 3 bases at V and 0 bases at J, leaving 6 bases unmatched. CDR1 and CDR2 from the germline V gene are SQVTM and ANQGSEA.

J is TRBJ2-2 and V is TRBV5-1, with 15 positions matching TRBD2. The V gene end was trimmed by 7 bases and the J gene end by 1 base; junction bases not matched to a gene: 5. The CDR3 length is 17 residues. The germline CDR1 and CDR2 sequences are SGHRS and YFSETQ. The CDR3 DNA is TGCGCCAGCGATCGGACTAGCGGGAGGGGGAACACCGGGGAGCTGTTTTTT. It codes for CASDRTSGRGNTGELFF.

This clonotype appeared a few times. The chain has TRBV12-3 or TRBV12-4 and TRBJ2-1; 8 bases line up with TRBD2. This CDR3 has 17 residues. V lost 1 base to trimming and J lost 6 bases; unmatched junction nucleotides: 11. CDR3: CASSLGMGGLAGNEQFF. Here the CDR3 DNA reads TGTGCCAGCAGTTTAGGTATGGGCGGACTAGCCGGCAATGAGCAGTTCTTC.

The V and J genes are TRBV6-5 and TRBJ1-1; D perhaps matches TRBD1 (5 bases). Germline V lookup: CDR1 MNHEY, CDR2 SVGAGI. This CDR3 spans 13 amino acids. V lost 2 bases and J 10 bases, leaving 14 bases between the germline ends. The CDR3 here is CASSYLDSTVAFF. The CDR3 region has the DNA TGTGCCAGCAGTTACCTCGACAGCACCGTAGCTTTCTTT.

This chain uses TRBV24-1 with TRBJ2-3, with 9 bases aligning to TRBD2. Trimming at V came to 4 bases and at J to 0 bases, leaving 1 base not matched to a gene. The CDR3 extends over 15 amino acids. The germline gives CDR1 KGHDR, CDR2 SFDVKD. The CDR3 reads CATSETSGSTDTQYF. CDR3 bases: TGTGCCACCAGTGAAACTAGCGGGAGCACAGATACGCAGTATTTT.

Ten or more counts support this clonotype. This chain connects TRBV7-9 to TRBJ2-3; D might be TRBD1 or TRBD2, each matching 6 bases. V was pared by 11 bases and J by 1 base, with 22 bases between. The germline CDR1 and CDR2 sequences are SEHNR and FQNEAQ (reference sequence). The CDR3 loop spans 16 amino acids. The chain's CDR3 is CAGIPRDTGGTDTQYF. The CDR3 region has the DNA TGTGCCGGCATACCGCGGGACACCGGAGGCACAGATACGCAGTATTTT.